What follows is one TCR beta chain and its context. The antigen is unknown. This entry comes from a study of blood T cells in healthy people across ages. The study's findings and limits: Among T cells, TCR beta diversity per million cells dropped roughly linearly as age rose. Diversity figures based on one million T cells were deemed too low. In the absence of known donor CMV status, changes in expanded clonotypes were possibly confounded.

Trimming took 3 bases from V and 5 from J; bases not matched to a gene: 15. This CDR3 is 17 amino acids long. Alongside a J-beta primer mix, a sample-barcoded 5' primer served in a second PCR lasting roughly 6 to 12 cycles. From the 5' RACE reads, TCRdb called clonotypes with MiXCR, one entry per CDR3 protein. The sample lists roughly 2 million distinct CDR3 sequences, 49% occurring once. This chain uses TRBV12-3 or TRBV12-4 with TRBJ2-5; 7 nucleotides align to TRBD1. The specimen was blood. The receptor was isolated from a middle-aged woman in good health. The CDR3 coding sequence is TGTGCCAGCAGTTTCGGCTCGGTACCAACAGGGGCGGAGACCCAGTACTTC. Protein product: CASSFGSVPTGAETQYF.